Below are 25 T cell receptor beta chains sequenced from a single sample in a study of blood T cell repertoires in COVID-19. TCRdb's copy holds only in-frame clones and misses some; the assay was immunoSEQ multiplex PCR. Of roughly 14,000 clones in the sample, approximately 83% were seen once. The specimen was peripheral blood. The receptors derive from a human donor in a cohort sampled during active COVID-19.

The gene calls are TRBV5-4 and TRBJ2-2; D is perhaps TRBD1 (5 bases). V lost 4 bases and J lost 1, with 8 bases in between. This CDR3 region has 14 residues. The germline CDR1 and CDR2 sequences are SGHNT and YYREEE (reference sequence). The CDR3 DNA reads as TGTGCCAGCAGCCTCGACAGGAACACCGGGGAGCTGTTTTTT. Protein sequence: CASSLDRNTGELFF. Using reference TRBV5-4 and TRBJ2-2 for the parts outside the CDR3, the full variable domain is ETGVTQSPTHLIKTRGQQVTLRCSSQSGHNTVSWYQQALGQGPQFIFQYYREEENGRGNFPPRFSGLQFPNYSSELNVNALELDDSALYLCASSLDRNTGELFFGEGSRLTVL.

The V and J genes are TRBV18 and TRBJ2-7; TRBD1 matches 7 bases. Germline V CDR1 and CDR2: KGHSH, LQKENI. Unmatched junction bases numbered 7, after V lost 2 bases and J lost 0 bases. The CDR3 covers 16 residues. The CDR3 here is CASSPFLQGSSYEQYF. The CDR3, as DNA: TGTGCCAGCTCACCATTCCTACAGGGGAGCTCCTACGAGCAGTACTTC.

The chain carries TRBV5-1 and TRBJ1-1; maybe TRBD1 (5 bases). This CDR3 is 14 amino acids long. Trimming shortened V by 4 bases and J by 1 base, and 11 bases separated the two germline ends. Germline loops: CDR1 SGHRS, CDR2 YFSETQ. CDR3 amino acids: CASSQQATNTEAFF. The DNA of the CDR3 is TGCGCCAGCAGCCAACAGGCGACGAACACTGAAGCTTTCTTT.

The chain is built from TRBV7-3 and TRBJ2-3; D call uncertain. Germline CDR1 reads SGHTA; CDR2 reads FQGTGA. The CDR3 sequence is 14 residues long. V gave up 1 base and J gave up 3 bases, with 8 bases separating them. CDR3 nucleotides: TGTGCCAGCAGCTTAAAACCCAGGACAGATACGCAGTATTTT. Translation: CASSLKPRTDTQYF.

The chain recombines TRBV2 with TRBJ1-5; possibly TRBD1 for D (5 bases). V was pared by 7 bases and J by 5 bases, with 15 bases between. The germline gives CDR1 SNHLY, CDR2 FYNNEI. The length of the CDR3 is 14 residues. The CDR3 coding sequence is TGTGCCAGCACCGTCGAGCAGGGTTATCAGCCCCAGCATTTT. Translating it yields CASTVEQGYQPQHF.

V is TRBV2 and J is TRBJ1-3; D uncertain. The CDR3 loop spans 15 amino acids. Trimming removed 4 bases from V and 4 bases from J, with 14 bases in between. CDR1 and CDR2 from the germline V gene are SNHLY and FYNNEI. CDR3 coding DNA: TGTGCCAGCAGTGGGCGTCCGGCAGCGGGAAACACCATATATTTT. Translating gives CASSGRPAAGNTIYF.

In nucleotides, the CDR3 is TGTGCCAGCAGCTTCAGGGGGCTGGTCCAAGAGACCCAGTACTTC. Amino acids: CASSFRGLVQETQYF. This chain connects TRBV5-5 to TRBJ2-5, with 8 bases identical to TRBD1. The ends lost 2 bases at V and 1 base at J; junction bases unmatched: 4. CDR1 SGHKS and CDR2 YYEKEE come from the germline V gene (reference sequence). The CDR3 is 15 amino acids.

This clone appeared a single time. The chain recombines TRBV27 with TRBJ2-2; the D gene is possibly TRBD2 (6 bases). CDR3 length: 14 residues. Looked up from germline, CDR1 is MNHEY and CDR2 is SMNVEV (reference sequence). The germline V and J ends were trimmed by 8 bases and 4 bases, with 14 bases remaining between them. This CDR3 reads CASRRLEITGELFF. In nucleotides, the CDR3 is TGTGCCAGCCGCCGACTAGAGATCACCGGGGAGCTGTTTTTT.

This clone has more than one count but fewer than ten. The gene calls are TRBV9 and TRBJ2-1, with D possibly being TRBD2 (5 bases). Trimming took off 2 bases at V and 8 bases at J, with 11 bases between the two ends. Germline V gene sequence: CDR1 SGDLS, CDR2 YYNGEE. This CDR3 is 13 amino acids long. CDR3 DNA sequence: TGTGCCAGCAGCGTCACTCCTAGCTATGAGCAGTTCTTC. This codes for CASSVTPSYEQFF. Full variable domain (remainder filled in from reference TRBV9 and TRBJ2-1): DSGVTQTPKHLITATGQRVTLRCSPRSGDLSVYWYQQSLDQGLQFLIQYYNGEERAKGNILERFSAQQFPDLHSELNLSSLELGDSALYFCASSVTPSYEQFFGPGTRLTVL.

This chain joins TRBV4-2 and TRBJ1-1, with 9 bases lining up with TRBD1. Germline assignment: CDR1 LGHNA and CDR2 YNFKEQ. J was trimmed by 1 base and V by 6 bases; bases with no gene match: 6. This CDR3 has 15 amino acids. CDR3: CASSREQGANTEAFF. Here the CDR3 DNA reads TGTGCCAGCAGTCGAGAACAGGGGGCGAACACTGAAGCTTTCTTT.

This chain uses TRBV30 with TRBJ1-4, with D perhaps TRBD1 (5 bases). CDR3 length: 14 residues. V lost 1 base, J lost 5 bases, and 11 bases lay in between. From germline, CDR1 is GTSNPN and CDR2 SVGIG (reference sequence). This CDR3 is CAWSEGLANEKLFF. CDR3 coding DNA: TGTGCCTGGAGTGAGGGGCTCGCGAATGAAAAACTGTTTTTT.

The chain joins TRBV7-2 to TRBJ1-6; D is perhaps TRBD1 (6 bases). Germline CDR1 is SGHTA and CDR2 is FQGNSA. The CDR3 length is 15 residues. V was shortened by 1 base and J by 6 bases, with 10 bases between the two germline ends. The CDR3 sequence: CASSLVVDSNSPLHF. DNA of the CDR3: TGTGCCAGCAGCTTAGTGGTGGACAGTAATTCACCCCTCCACTTT.

This chain links TRBV5-6 with TRBJ1-2, with a possible D match to TRBD1 (6 bases). The V gene's germline CDR1 is SGHDT and CDR2 YYEEEE. The CDR3 is 15 residues long. Between the trimmed V and J ends, which lost 4 bases and 3 bases, there was a span of 16 bases. The CDR3 nucleotides are TGTGCCAGCAGCAGGAGACAGGCGGTGGACTATGGCTACACCTTC. Translating gives CASSRRQAVDYGYTF. Supplemented by reference TRBV5-6 and TRBJ1-2, the full variable domain reads DAGVTQSPTHLIKTRGQQVTLRCSPKSGHDTVSWYQQALGQGPQFIFQYYEEEERQRGNFPDRFSGHQFPNYSSELNVNALLLGDSALYLCASSRRQAVDYGYTFGSGTRLTVV.

The chain links TRBV11-2 to TRBJ1-2; TRBD1 matches at 7 bases. CDR1 and CDR2 (germline): SGHAT, FQNNGV. The CDR3 is 14 amino acids. With 5 bases clipped from V and 3 bases from J, the junction kept 6 bases outside the gene matches. CDR3 nucleotides: TGTGCCAGCAGCCCACCGGGACAGTACTATGGCTACACCTTC. It encodes CASSPPGQYYGYTF.

This chain links TRBV6-2 or TRBV6-3 with TRBJ2-7; 7 nucleotides align to TRBD1. The CDR3 sequence is 12 residues long. Trimming at V came to 6 bases and at J to 5 bases, leaving 4 bases not matched to a gene. CDR1 and CDR2 (germline): MNHEY, SVGEGT. DNA of the CDR3: TGTGCCAGCAGCTGGGACAGCCACGAGCAGTACTTC. Protein: CASSWDSHEQYF.

The chain joins TRBV4-1 to TRBJ1-1, with TRBD1 matching 8 bases. The ends lost 9 bases at V and 0 bases at J; junction bases unmatched: 9. The CDR3 is 15 amino acids. The germline V gene has CDR1 MGHRA and CDR2 YSYEKL. For the CDR3, the DNA is TGCGCCAGTGCCAAGGGACAGGAAGTGAACACTGAAGCTTTCTTT. It encodes CASAKGQEVNTEAFF.

V is TRBV9 and J is TRBJ2-1; tentatively, D is TRBD1 (6 bases). Germline CDR1 is SGDLS and CDR2 is YYNGEE. The CDR3 is 15 amino acids. Trimming removed 2 bases at V and 8 bases at J, with 17 bases between. CDR3 nucleotide sequence: TGTGCCAGCAGCGTCAACCCACAGGGTAAGGATGAGCAGTTCTTC. This translates into CASSVNPQGKDEQFF.

The chain carries TRBV6-5 and TRBJ1-4, with 8 nucleotides matching TRBD1. The junction had 4 bases not matched to a gene; V was cut back by 7 bases and J by 3 bases. This CDR3 is 14 amino acids long. CDR1 MNHEY and CDR2 SVGAGI come from the germline V gene. The CDR3 nucleotides read TGTGCCAGCAACCAGGGGGCGGCTAATGAAAAACTGTTTTTT. Protein: CASNQGAANEKLFF.

The V and J genes are TRBV4-1 and TRBJ2-3; 13 bases map to TRBD2. The CDR3 runs 21 residues. Trimming at V came to 3 bases and at J to 0 bases, leaving 15 bases not matched to a gene. Germline V gene sequence: CDR1 MGHRA, CDR2 YSYEKL. CDR3 coding DNA: TGCGCCAGCAGCCATCCCCGCCGACGACTAGCGGGGGGTACCAGCACAGATACGCAGTATTTT. This codes for CASSHPRRRLAGGTSTDTQYF.

This clone was seen once. This CDR3 is also generated by other DNA sequences in the sample. V gene TRBV6-5 combines with J gene TRBJ2-2; 8 nucleotides line up with TRBD2. In germline, CDR1 is MNHEY, CDR2 SVGAGI. The CDR3 totals 16 residues. V shed 3 bases and J 0 bases; nucleotides not matched to a gene: 3. Written as DNA, the CDR3 is TGTGCCAGCAGTTATTCTAGCGGGCCGAACACCGGGGAGCTGTTTTTT. It is translated as CASSYSSGPNTGELFF.

V is TRBV29-1 and J is TRBJ2-7; D uncertain. The CDR3 runs 11 residues. Trimming removed 7 bases from V and 2 bases from J, with 9 bases in between. Germline V gene lookup returns CDR1 SQVTM and CDR2 ANQGSEA. CDR3 sequence reads: CSAAETYEQYF. CDR3 nucleotide sequence: TGCAGCGCCGCTGAGACCTACGAGCAGTACTTC.

The chain has TRBV7-2 and TRBJ2-1, with 11 bases identical to TRBD2. With 6 bases clipped from V and 4 bases from J, the junction kept 2 bases outside the gene matches. Looked up from germline, CDR1 is SGHTA and CDR2 is FQGNSA. This CDR3 spans 14 amino acids. CDR3 nucleotide sequence: TGTGCCAGCAGACTAGCGGGGGAGTACAATGAGCAGTTCTTC. It specifies CASRLAGEYNEQFF.

This chain joins TRBV5-4 and TRBJ2-6; 7 bases fit TRBD1. The length of the CDR3 is 16 residues. The V gene end was trimmed by 4 bases and the J gene end by 0 bases; junction bases not matched to a gene: 4. CDR1 and CDR2 from the germline V gene are SGHNT and YYREEE (reference sequence). CDR3 sequence reads: CASSRDSSSGANVLTF. The CDR3 nucleotides are TGTGCCAGCAGCAGGGACAGCAGCTCTGGGGCCAACGTCCTGACTTTC.

About this clone: The junction departs from germline at one end; a sequencing error may be responsible. This chain uses TRBV19 with TRBJ1-1, with 7 nucleotides matching TRBD1. The germline V gene has CDR1 LNHDA and CDR2 SQIVND (reference sequence). CDR3 length equals 16 residues. In nucleotides, the CDR3 is TGTGCCAGTAGTACCCGCTTCAAGACAGGGAACATTGAAGCTTTCTTT. Protein: CASSTRFKTGNIEAFF.

CDR3 nucleotides: TGTGCCAGCAGCTTGGCCGTCCTCTCCTACGAGCAGTACTTC. The encoded protein is CASSLAVLSYEQYF. The chain combines TRBV7-2 with TRBJ2-7; D is unclear. Germline lookup yields CDR1 SGHTA and CDR2 FQGNSA. This CDR3 is built from 14 residues. Trimming cost V 3 bases and J 0 bases, with 9 bases left between them.